This T cell receptor (beta chain) is from a study of beta chain features in type 1 diabetes. Germline lookup yields CDR1 SGHTA and CDR2 FQGTGA. The J segment lost 4 bases and the V segment lost 5 bases, leaving 8 bases of the junction unmatched. The CDR3 spans 16 residues. CD4+ naive, central memory, regulatory and stem cell-like memory subsets were isolated by sorting on CD45RO/CCR7/CD25/CD127/CD95/CD27. Remarks on this clone: Antigen: not known.

Study conclusions and caveats: Moderate yet significant TCRB CDR3 shortening was seen in Type 1 diabetes patients in all four CD4+ subsets.

Sequenced material consisted of expressed TCRB transcripts (all of the isolated RNA was reverse transcribed). The table came from immunoSEQ multiplex PCR; TCRdb's copy has only in-frame clones and leaves some out. The repertoire includes 500,000 to 700,000 clones, 15% to 19% of them detected once, and under 0.095% sits in the top ten. This clonotype was obtained from a man aged 18 to 35 in good health. The V call is TRBV7-3, the J call TRBJ2-7; 13 nucleotides agree with TRBD2. Sequenced input: naive CD4+ T cells from blood. The CDR3 nucleotides read TGTGCCAGCAGCCCAACTAGCGGGGGGGCCAGGTACGAGCAGTACTTC. Amino acids: CASSPTSGGARYEQYF.